Listed below are T cell receptor beta chains from one sample, sequenced in a study of T cells in localized non-small cell lung cancer. Only in-frame clones appear in the TCRdb table, and some are missing; sequencing was by immunoSEQ multiplex PCR. The sample includes 70,000 to 95,000 clones, about nine tenths of them seen just once. The sequencing here drew on PBMCs, taken before any cancer treatment. These receptors all stem from a woman between 35 and 70 years old with stage II squamous cell lung carcinoma. The CDR3 runs from the conserved cysteine through the conserved F or W.

J | V | length | CDR3
TRBJ2-7 | TRBV29-1 | 14 | CSVEESREPYEQYF
TRBJ2-2 | TRBV7-9 | 14 | CASSLKMNTGELFF
TRBJ1-2 | TRBV6-5 | 13 | CASMGTPHHGYTF
TRBJ1-2 | TRBV6-1 | 13 | CASSGRGDYGYTF
TRBJ1-5 | TRBV11-2 | 15 | CASSQGQGRNQPQHF
TRBJ1-1 | TRBV5-6 | 13 | CASSQGGSTEAFF
TRBJ2-5 | TRBV5-1 | 14 | CASSSGTPQETQYF
TRBJ1-1 | TRBV5-4 | 15 | CASSSGTIRRTEAFF
TRBJ1-1 | TRBV6-5 | 13 | CASKEPGDTEAFF
TRBJ1-2 | TRBV10-3 | 14 | CAISEGQGLYGYTF
TRBJ2-1 | TRBV5-4 | 11 | CATHSGNEQFF
TRBJ1-4 | TRBV19 | 15 | CASSMIPRSNEKLFF
TRBJ1-1 | TRBV18 | 13 | CASSPGVSSEAFF
TRBJ2-7 | TRBV7-9 | 15 | CASSLFPRQGREQYF
TRBJ2-3 | TRBV28 | 15 | CASRVQGAIRDTQYF
TRBJ2-5 | TRBV5-4 | 14 | CASSLGSGQETQYF
TRBJ1-1 | TRBV25-1 | 15 | CASSGSQGSYTEAFF
TRBJ2-1 | TRBV7-2 | 18 | CASSGRLSGRPPYNEQFF
TRBJ1-6 | TRBV9 | 16 | CASSGSGGRNNSPLHF
TRBJ2-7 | TRBV2 | 13 | CASWRDRGYEQYF
TRBJ2-3 | TRBV2 | 14 | CASRGTGLGDTQYF
TRBJ1-2 | TRBV19 | 16 | CASSIGRNSIYYGYTF
TRBJ2-7 | TRBV6-5 | 13 | CATRGSGLGEQYF
TRBJ1-4 | TRBV7-6 | 14 | CASSLGTGNEKLFF
TRBJ1-4 | TRBV6-1 | 14 | CASSEARGTEKLFF
TRBJ1-5 | TRBV27 | 13 | CASSRRANQPQHF
TRBJ2-7 | TRBV9 | 15 | CASSVATSGFYEQYF
TRBJ2-1 | TRBV12-5 | 12 | CASGLPYNEQFF
TRBJ2-1 | TRBV6-1 | 14 | CASMIAGGRNEQFF
TRBJ2-5 | TRBV6-5 | 15 | CASSYTLADQETQYF
TRBJ1-5 | TRBV19 | 15 | CASSIVGGGSQPQHF
TRBJ2-7 | TRBV10-2 | 11 | CASSVTSEQYF
TRBJ1-6 | TRBV27 | 16 | CASSFGFDRVGSPLHF
TRBJ1-2 | TRBV28 | 13 | CASSLAHRVGYTF
TRBJ1-2 | TRBV5-1 | 15 | CASSLLTGPDYGYTF
TRBJ1-1 | TRBV27 | 13 | CASSPGAPGRTFF
TRBJ1-5 | TRBV25-1 | 17 | CASRWSRPGPSNQPQHF